Presented here are 9 T cell receptor beta chains from one specimen sequenced in a study of T-cell memory formation after mild COVID-19. Each CDR3 protein gets one entry after TCRdb re-called the 5' RACE reads with MiXCR. The table includes about half a million distinct CDR3 sequences, about 20% detected once. Sequenced sample: PBMCs or a T cell subset sorted from them (not recorded which). All receptors derive from an adult woman who had mild COVID-19 (a few samples of this study predate the infection). Cell type and time point are not known.

The V call is TRBV15, the J call TRBJ1-2; possibly TRBD1 for D (5 bases). The germline V gene encodes CDR1 LNHNV and CDR2 YYDKDF (reference sequence). This CDR3 contains 15 residues. Trimming took off 2 bases at V and 8 bases at J, with 18 bases between the two ends. The chain's CDR3 is CATSRPPMGVEGYTF. Here the CDR3 DNA reads TGTGCCACCAGCAGACCCCCAATGGGGGTTGAGGGCTACACCTTC.

The rearrangement uses TRBV12-3 or TRBV12-4 and TRBJ2-7, with 9 bases lining up with TRBD1. CDR3 length: 14 amino acids. J was trimmed by 6 bases and V by 3 bases; bases with no gene match: 6. Here the CDR3 reads CASSFDRGVSEQYF. The CDR3 DNA is TGTGCCAGCAGTTTCGACAGGGGGGTCTCCGAGCAGTACTTC.

This clonotype showed up just a few times. The chain couples TRBV24-1 to TRBJ2-1; 10 bases are a match to TRBD2. The CDR3 runs to 19 residues. The trim removed 4 bases at V and 5 bases at J, leaving 16 bases unmatched. Germline assignment: CDR1 KGHDR and CDR2 SFDVKD. DNA of the CDR3: TGTGCCACCAGTGAATGGGGAGCTAGCGGGAGAGTTACGGACAATGAGCAGTTCTTC. Translating gives CATSEWGASGRVTDNEQFF.

The J gene is TRBJ2-3, the V gene TRBV7-2; TRBD2 might be the D (5 bases). The germline V gene encodes CDR1 SGHTA and CDR2 FQGNSA. The CDR3 length is 16 residues. V lost 1 base to trimming and J lost 4 bases, with 15 bases between them. The CDR3 is CASSLVGLAEADTQYF. Here the CDR3 DNA reads TGTGCCAGCAGCTTAGTAGGTCTAGCAGAGGCAGATACGCAGTATTTT.

This clonotype was recorded at least ten times. This chain links TRBV7-8 with TRBJ2-1; 8 bases line up with TRBD1. The CDR3 extends over 16 amino acids. Trimming at V came to 1 base and at J to 5 bases, leaving 7 bases not matched to a gene. The germline CDR1 and CDR2 sequences are SGHVS and FQNEAQ. CDR3 nucleotide sequence: TGTGCCAGCAGCTTAGGAACAGGGGGTATCGACAATGAGCAGTTCTTC. Protein product: CASSLGTGGIDNEQFF.

About this clonotype: Mismatch with germline at one junction end may stem from a read error. The rearrangement links TRBV5-1 to TRBJ2-3; D not resolved. Germline V lookup: CDR1 SGHRS, CDR2 YFSETQ. The length of the CDR3 is 13 residues. The CDR3 loop reads CASRSFGADTQCF. For the CDR3, the DNA is TGCGCCAGCAGAAGTTTCGGAGCAGATACGCAGTGTTTT.

V is TRBV6-2 or TRBV6-3 and J is TRBJ1-2, with 7 bases aligning to TRBD1. CDR1 and CDR2 (germline): MNHEY, SVGEGT. The CDR3 sequence is 14 residues long. Germline trimming cut 2 bases from V and 3 bases from J; bases unmatched to any gene: 3. The CDR3 loop reads CASSYRQGDYGYTF. The CDR3 nucleotides are TGTGCCAGCAGTTACCGACAGGGAGACTATGGCTACACCTTC.

This clonotype was found a few times. The chain links TRBV18 to TRBJ2-7, with 11 positions matching TRBD2. CDR1 is KGHSH, CDR2 LQKENI, per germline. CDR3 length: 16 amino acids. V lost 3 bases, J lost 6 bases, and 10 bases stayed unmatched. CDR3: CASSPVLAGASGEQYF. The CDR3 coding sequence is TGTGCCAGCTCACCCGTACTAGCGGGGGCCTCCGGCGAGCAGTACTTC.

A few counts support this clonotype. The chain is built from TRBV5-1 and TRBJ2-2; D call uncertain. V lost 0 bases to trimming and J lost 0 bases, with 21 bases between them. Germline assignment: CDR1 SGHRS and CDR2 YFSETQ. CDR3 length: 20 amino acids. CDR3: CASSLVVGASTAANTGELFF. The CDR3 bases are TGCGCCAGCAGCTTGGTAGTCGGCGCCTCCACGGCCGCGAACACCGGGGAGCTGTTTTTT.